This T cell receptor beta chain was observed in a study of blood T cell repertoires in COVID-19. At the level of the study: In each case, the material was cDNA or gDNA derived from T cells, B-cell-depleted T cells, or PBMCs.

Generated by immunoSEQ multiplex PCR, the TCRdb table keeps only in-frame clones and is missing some. The sample records about 150,000 clones, approximately 83% being singletons. This clone was recorded a few times. CDR3 size: 11 residues. Germline loops: CDR1 SQVTM, CDR2 ANQGSEA. Trimming left V 2 bases short and J 8 bases short, with 9 bases between. Individuals drawn from about two dozen US areas were roughly 18 to 89 years old. The study assigned cohorts using participant-reported clinical history. The TCR comes from a man aged 65 to 79 who had been exposed to COVID-19. V usage is TRBV29-1 and J usage is TRBJ1-2; TRBD1 might be the D (5 bases). Sequencing used PBMCs or T cells enriched from blood (not recorded which). CDR3 region: CSVERRGGYTF. The CDR3 bases are TGCAGCGTTGAACGTAGGGGAGGCTACACCTTC.